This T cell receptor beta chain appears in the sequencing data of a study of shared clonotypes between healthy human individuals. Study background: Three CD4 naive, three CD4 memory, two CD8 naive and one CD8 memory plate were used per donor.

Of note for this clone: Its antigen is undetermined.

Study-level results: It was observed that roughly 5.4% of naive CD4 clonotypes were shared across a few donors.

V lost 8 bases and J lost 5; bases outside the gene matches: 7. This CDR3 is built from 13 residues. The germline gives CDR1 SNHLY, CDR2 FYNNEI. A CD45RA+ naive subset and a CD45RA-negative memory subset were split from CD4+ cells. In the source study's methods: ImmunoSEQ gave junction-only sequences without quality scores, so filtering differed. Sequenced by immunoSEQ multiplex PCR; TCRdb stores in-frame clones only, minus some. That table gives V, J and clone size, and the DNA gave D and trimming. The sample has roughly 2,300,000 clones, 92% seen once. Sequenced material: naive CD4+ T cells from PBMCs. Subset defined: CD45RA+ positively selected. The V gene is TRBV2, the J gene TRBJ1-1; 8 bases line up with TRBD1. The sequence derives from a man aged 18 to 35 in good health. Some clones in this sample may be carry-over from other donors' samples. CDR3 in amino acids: CASYRTGKTEAFF. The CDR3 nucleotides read TGTGCCAGCTACCGGACAGGGAAGACTGAAGCTTTCTTT. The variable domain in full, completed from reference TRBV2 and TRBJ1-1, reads EPEVTQTPSHQVTQMGQEVILRCVPISNHLYFYWYRQILGQKVEFLVSFYNNEISEKSEIFDDQFSVERPDGSNFTLKIRSTKLEDSAMYFCASYRTGKTEAFFGQGTRLTVV.